The text below deals with one T cell receptor beta chain. Which antigen it targets is not known. The sample holds no much larger clone one base away, and base qualities are not on file. Clipping removes 2 bases from V and 5 bases from J, with 5 as the unmatched junction base count. CDR1 and CDR2, per the germline V gene, are MGHRA and YSYEKL. From cysteine to phenylalanine, the CDR3 is 15 amino acids long. CDR3 DNA only is kept here, 45 bases in frame from base 1. Library method: PCR. The run used an Illumina HiSeq 2500. Unique molecular identifiers were incorporated into TCR beta cDNA libraries to reduce PCR and sequencing biases. Every 1 to 10 million input T cells yielded approximately 500,000 cDNA molecules, meaning each molecule approximated one T cell. The patient libraries were prepared and sequenced using the same protocol as the earlier healthy control dataset. Within a given batch, samples were prepared together, multiplexed and sequenced on the same HiSeq lane. Per the original workflow: Raw barcoded reads were processed with MIGEC, discarding single-read molecular identifier groups before consensus assembly and CDR3 extraction. VDJtools was used for post-analysis of the clonotype tables, with diversity normalized by down-sampling every dataset to the smallest sample size. Repertoire overlap clustering matched CDR3 amino acid but not nucleotide sequences to correct batch-related cross-sample contamination. TCRdb reran the public reads through fastp at Q25 and MiXCR, keeping productive beta chains. Records with the same CDR3 protein are collapsed into one entry carrying the most frequent genes and DNA. The V and J calls were determined by TCRdb, not by the authors. The sample includes roughly 620,000 distinct CDR3 sequences, with 44% observed a single time. Jointly, the top ten make up about 1.5% of the sample.

To demonstrate the VDJtools post-analysis software, the study profiled TCR beta repertoires from the peripheral blood of 13 young patients with multiple sclerosis. The patients with multiple sclerosis were children and adolescents between about 6 and 15 years of age. These data originate in a study of post-analysis software for immune sequencing data (dated by TCRdb to about 2015). Background for the entire study: Recorded disease courses included relapsing-remitting, secondary progressive and progressive-relapsing multiple sclerosis, with some patients lacking subtype annotation. The patient repertoires were set against under 12 previously published healthy control repertoires from donors whose ages ranged from about 6 to 27 years. A subset of samples was prepared in parallel using single-end sample barcoding, then pooled and co-amplified after Illumina adapter ligation.

The paper as a whole reports these results and caveats: Strong co-clustering of samples prepared in the same batch was shown by direct clustering with F measure, prompting a batch-effect correction. The multiple sclerosis patient group was slightly younger than the control group. Multiple sclerosis patients had significantly lower normalized Chao1 diversity than controls, a result that suggests substantial peripheral T-cell clonal expansion. Patients showed significantly higher frequencies than controls for about five TRBV segments, among them TRBV5-6, TRBV5-1 and TRBV20-1.

This TCR came from a girl under 18 with multiple sclerosis. The chain couples TRBV4-1 to TRBJ2-5, with 10 junctional bases fitting TRBD2. The material sequenced was blood. The bases are TGCGCCAGCAGCCAACGAGCGGGGGGGCGTGAGACCCAGTACTTC. It translates as CASSQRAGGRETQYF.